The 7 T cell receptor beta chains presented below share a single source sample, sequenced in a study of a mutant IDH1 vaccine in newly diagnosed glioma. Time point noted: week 35, safety follow-up. Every vaccine dose comprised 300 ug of mutant IDH1 20-mer peptide plus topical imiquimod. Some clones are missing from TCRdb's copy, which holds only in-frame ones; the method was immunoSEQ multiplex PCR. The data show 50,000 to 70,000 clones, with about 85% seen just once and about 4% held by the top ten. No antigen has been assigned to these receptors. This sample comprised PBMCs, obtained from a glioma patient whose treatment included an IDH1 peptide vaccine. The receptors were sampled from a man younger than 45 with glioma.

V is TRBV27 and J is TRBJ2-3; perhaps TRBD1 as D (5 bases). The germline gives CDR1 MNHEY, CDR2 SMNVEV (reference sequence). V was pared by 1 base and J by 0 bases, with 8 bases between. There are 15 residues in the CDR3. CDR3: CASSLYQGSTDTQYF. The CDR3 coding sequence is TGTGCCAGCAGTTTATACCAGGGAAGCACAGATACGCAGTATTTT.

CDR3 residues: CASSSDKARTSSGNTIYF. The CDR3 DNA reads as TGTGCCAGCAGCTCCGACAAGGCCCGAACCAGCTCTGGAAACACCATATATTTT. This chain joins TRBV7-9 and TRBJ1-3; no clear D. V was cut by 4 bases and J by 0 bases, with 19 bases left in between. The germline gives CDR1 SEHNR, CDR2 FQNEAQ (reference sequence). This CDR3 contains 18 residues. Using reference TRBV7-9 and TRBJ1-3 for the parts outside the CDR3, the full variable domain is DTGVSQNPRHKITKRGQNVTFRCDPISEHNRLYWYRQTLGQGPEFLTYFQNEAQLEKSRLLSDRFSAERPKGSFSTLEIQRTEQGDSAMYLCASSSDKARTSSGNTIYFGEGSWLTVV.

The chain couples TRBV5-1 to TRBJ2-3; TRBD1 is a possible D gene (5 bases). Trimming shortened V by 0 bases and J by 2 bases, and 10 bases separated the two germline ends. The CDR3 is 15 residues long. Germline CDR1 reads SGHRS; CDR2 reads YFSETQ. The CDR3 loop reads CASSLGGLFTDTQYF. In DNA form, the CDR3 reads TGCGCCAGCAGCTTGGGGGGCCTGTTCACAGATACGCAGTATTTT.

This sequence joins TRBV28 and TRBJ1-3; TRBD1 is a possible D gene (5 bases). This CDR3 is built from 17 residues. The germline gives CDR1 MDHEN, CDR2 SYDVKM. The V end was cut by 11 bases, the J end by 2 bases, with 25 bases between. The CDR3 nucleotides are TGTGCCGCAAAATCTGAGGGTTTCAGGGCGGCTGGAAACACCATATATTTT. Protein: CAAKSEGFRAAGNTIYF.

This clone has only a few counts. The CDR3 DNA sequence: TGTGCCAGCAGCCCACTGACAGGGACGGGCTCCTACAATGAGCAGTTCTTC. Its protein is CASSPLTGTGSYNEQFF. This rearrangement joins TRBV9 to TRBJ2-1; 7 bases are shared with TRBD1. The CDR3 totals 17 residues. V was pared by 4 bases and J by 0 bases, with 10 bases of the junction left unmatched. Germline V gene sequence: CDR1 SGDLS, CDR2 YYNGEE.

The rearrangement links TRBV11-3 to TRBJ2-2; 10 positions agree with TRBD1. V shed 4 bases and J 6 bases; nucleotides not matched to a gene: 5. This CDR3 comprises 15 residues. Germline CDR1 and CDR2: SGHNT and YENEEA. The CDR3 protein is CASSSAGTGAGELFF. In DNA, the CDR3 is TGTGCCAGCAGCTCGGCCGGGACAGGGGCCGGGGAGCTGTTTTTT.

V and J are TRBV28 and TRBJ2-7; 10 nucleotides agree with TRBD2. V trimming: 8 bases; J trimming: 7 bases; junction bases outside the gene matches: 11. This CDR3 comprises 14 residues. Germline V gene sequence: CDR1 MDHEN, CDR2 SYDVKM. In DNA, the CDR3 is TGTGCCAGCGGAATACCGGGACTAGCGTTTGAGCAGTACTTC. Its protein is CASGIPGLAFEQYF.